Sequencing of this TCR beta chain was carried out in a study of blood T cell repertoires in COVID-19. Assay: immunoSEQ multiplex PCR; the TCRdb copy retains only in-frame clones and omits some. Of around 300,000 clones listed, approximately 83% are singletons. The sequenced sample consisted of peripheral blood. The receptor was derived from a woman in her thirties who had recovered from COVID-19.

CDR3 coding DNA: TGTGCCAGCACCCGACAGGGGTCCTACGAGCAGTACTTC. Its protein is CASTRQGSYEQYF. This chain joins TRBV3-1 (or the pseudogene TRBV3-2) and TRBJ2-7; 8 bases align to TRBD1. V lost 7 bases and J lost 1; bases outside the gene matches: 3. Per germline, CDR1 LGHDT and CDR2 YNNKEL (reference sequence). This CDR3 spans 13 amino acids.